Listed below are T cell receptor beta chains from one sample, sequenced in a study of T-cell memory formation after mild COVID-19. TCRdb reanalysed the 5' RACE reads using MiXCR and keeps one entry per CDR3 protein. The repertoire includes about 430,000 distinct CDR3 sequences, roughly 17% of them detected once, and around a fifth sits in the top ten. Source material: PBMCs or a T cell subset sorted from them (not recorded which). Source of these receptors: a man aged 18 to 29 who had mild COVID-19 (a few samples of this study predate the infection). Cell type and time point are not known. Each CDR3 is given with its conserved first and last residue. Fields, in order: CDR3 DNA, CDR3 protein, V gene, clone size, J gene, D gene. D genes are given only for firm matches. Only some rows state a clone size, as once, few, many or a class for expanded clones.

TGTGCCAGCAGTGACCGACAGGGGCTCGAGAAAGCTTTCTTT	CASSDRQGLEKAFF	TRBV2	-	TRBJ1-1	TRBD1
TGTGCCAGCAGTTACTCTCCTACCAGGACCGGGGAGCTGTTTTTT	CASSYSPTRTGELFF	TRBV6-5	few	TRBJ2-2	-
TGTGCCAGCACCCCAAGAGGCCGGACGGGGAGAAAAGAGACCCAGTACTTC	CASTPRGRTGRKETQYF	TRBV7-9	few	TRBJ2-5	-
TGTGCCAGCATCACGCCTTACGGGTATGAGGGTAATTCACCCCTCCACTTT	CASITPYGYEGNSPLHF	TRBV28	many	TRBJ1-6	-
TGTGACAGCAGCTTTGGACAGCAAGAGACCCAGTACTTC	CDSSFGQQETQYF	TRBV5-5	-	TRBJ2-5	-
TGTGCCAGCAGTTTAAGGACAGGAGACATTCAGTACTTC	CASSLRTGDIQYF	TRBV12-3/TRBV12-4	-	TRBJ2-4	TRBD1
TGTGCCAGCACCCCCAATACTAACTATGGCTACACCTTC	CASTPNTNYGYTF	TRBV27	-	TRBJ1-2	-
TGTGCCAGCAGCCCGGGGGTCTCAGGCTACACCTTC	CASSPGVSGYTF	TRBV5-6	few	TRBJ1-2	-
TGTGCCAGCAGCTACCGGGGCCTGGCAGATACGCAGTATTTT	CASSYRGLADTQYF	TRBV7-9	few	TRBJ2-3	-
TGTGCCAGCAGGCGATGCTGCCAGGGGGAGCTGTTTTTT	CASRRCCQGELFF	TRBV3-2	-	TRBJ2-2	-
TGTGCCAGCGGCACCTCGACAGAGGCTAGAAACACCATATATTTT	CASGTSTEARNTIYF	TRBV25-1	-	TRBJ1-3	-
TGCGCCAGCAGCCCGTCCCCTAGCGGGTACCAAGAGACCCAGTACTTC	CASSPSPSGYQETQYF	TRBV4-3	-	TRBJ2-5	TRBD2
TGTGCCAGCAGCGTATCTCTCGTAGTGACTGAAGCTTTCTTT	CASSVSLVVTEAFF	TRBV9	-	TRBJ1-1	-
TGCGCCAGCAGCCAAGAAATGACTCCTTCTAGCACAGATACGCAGTATTTT	CASSQEMTPSSTDTQYF	TRBV4-3	few	TRBJ2-3	-
TGCAGTGCTAGAGCCCTTCAGGGGGGTCAGCCCCAGCATTTT	CSARALQGGQPQHF	TRBV20-1	few	TRBJ1-5	TRBD1
TGTGCCAGCACCAGTACCGCCGACGCTGAAGCTTTCTTT	CASTSTADAEAFF	TRBV7-2	-	TRBJ1-1	-
TGTGCCAGCAGCGCGACCCAGAACACTGAAGCTTTCTTT	CASSATQNTEAFF	TRBV7-3	-	TRBJ1-1	-
TGCAGTGCTAGAAAACCCCGACTAGCGGGAGTATACGAGCAGTACTTC	CSARKPRLAGVYEQYF	TRBV20-1	-	TRBJ2-7	TRBD2
TGTGCCAGCAGTCCGAGGGGGGGCGAACCGTATAGCAATCAGCCCCAGCATTTT	CASSPRGGEPYSNQPQHF	TRBV27	few	TRBJ1-5	-
TGTGCCAGCAGCTTACGACGGGGGGGCAATGAGCAGTTCTTC	CASSLRRGGNEQFF	TRBV7-8	many	TRBJ2-1	TRBD2
TGCAGTGCTAGAGATGGAAACTCTGGGGCCAACGTCCTGACTTTC	CSARDGNSGANVLTF	TRBV20-1	-	TRBJ2-6	-
TGTGCCTGGAGTGTATTCGGGTACGAGCAGTACTTC	CAWSVFGYEQYF	TRBV30	-	TRBJ2-7	-
TGTGCCAGCAGCCTGAGGACAGGGGTCTACGAGCAGTACTTC	CASSLRTGVYEQYF	TRBV7-9	few	TRBJ2-7	TRBD1
TGTGCCAGCAGGTCGACTAGCGGGGAGGAGACCCAGTACTTC	CASRSTSGEETQYF	TRBV12-3/TRBV12-4	-	TRBJ2-5	TRBD2
TGTGCCAGGAACTACAGTACCCGCTCCTACAATGAGCAGTTCTTC	CARNYSTRSYNEQFF	TRBV19	-	TRBJ2-1	-
TGTGCCAGCAGTTTAACTGGGACAGGGGGCGACAACTATGGCTACACCTTC	CASSLTGTGGDNYGYTF	TRBV27	-	TRBJ1-2	TRBD1
TGCGCCAGCAGCCAAGCATTGTCACCCAAATCACCCCTCCACTTT	CASSQALSPKSPLHF	TRBV4-1	-	TRBJ1-6	-
TGTGCCGGGGGGGGTTCTGGGGATGAGCAGTTCTTC	CAGGGSGDEQFF	TRBV4-2	-	TRBJ2-1	TRBD2